One sample yielded the 3 T cell receptor beta chains listed below, sequenced in a study of shared clonotypes between healthy human individuals. TCRdb's copy holds only in-frame clones and misses some; the assay was immunoSEQ multiplex PCR. The table records about 2.3 million clones, approximately 95% of them present only once. Sequenced material: naive CD4+ T cells from PBMCs. This sample's subset: CD45RA+ positively selected. The receptors come from a man aged 18 to 29 in good health. Some clones in this sample may be carry-over from other donors' samples.

The chain carries TRBV19 and TRBJ1-2, with 7 bases lining up with TRBD1. Looked up from germline, CDR1 is LNHDA and CDR2 is SQIVND (reference sequence). CDR3 length: 14 amino acids. J lost 4 bases, V lost 1 base, and 3 bases had no gene match. The CDR3 region has the DNA TGTGCCAGTAGTATAGGAGGGGGCGCCTATGGCTACACCTTC. Translating it yields CASSIGGGAYGYTF. Complete variable domain (other parts from reference TRBV19 and TRBJ1-2): DGGITQSPKYLFRKEGQNVTLSCEQNLNHDAMYWYRQDPGQGLRLIYYSQIVNDFQKGDIAEGYSVSREKKESFPLTVTSAQKNPTAFYLCASSIGGGAYGYTFGSGTRLTVV.

This clone appeared a single time. The gene calls are TRBV15 and TRBJ2-7; no clear D gene. The V and J ends lost 1 base and 6 bases respectively, with 10 bases between them. Germline lookup yields CDR1 LNHNV and CDR2 YYDKDF (reference sequence). The CDR3 consists of 13 residues. The CDR3 nucleotides read TGTGCCACCAGCAGAGGTGTGAGACGCGAGCAGTACTTC. It specifies CATSRGVRREQYF.

The chain joins TRBV6-5 to TRBJ1-2; D remains unclear. The ends were cut back, 5 bases at V and 3 bases at J, with 7 bases in the middle. Germline CDR1 reads MNHEY; CDR2 reads SVGAGI. The CDR3 has 12 amino acids. In DNA, the CDR3 is TGTGCCAGCAGTGTAGGTCACTATGGCTACACCTTC. Translation gives CASSVGHYGYTF.